This T cell receptor beta chain emerged from a study of T cell changes during pregnancy in multiple sclerosis. This clone has just one count. The V gene's germline CDR1 is SGHNT and CDR2 YYREEE (reference sequence). The germline V and J ends were trimmed by 7 bases and 0 bases, with 16 bases remaining between them. The CDR3 consists of 15 residues. Clones were sequenced by immunoSEQ multiplex PCR, and TCRdb holds only the in-frame ones, with some missing. The repertoire holds about 110,000 clones, with about 90% as singletons. The starting material was peripheral blood, obtained after pregnancy. The rearrangement uses TRBV5-4 and TRBJ1-1; possible D gene TRBD1, 5 bases. The source is a female donor with multiple sclerosis, enrolled in a pregnancy study. This CDR3 reads CASGSRGRMNTEAFF. The DNA of the CDR3 is TGTGCCAGCGGCTCAAGGGGAAGGATGAACACTGAAGCTTTCTTT.